The TCR beta chain described here comes from a study of T cell clonotyping in hematopoietic cell transplantation. Study-level information: Cytoreduction preceded collection of pretransplant recipient samples. Study observations and caveats: No sorting was done, leaving CD4 and CD8 contributions mixed. Few recipient clonotypes overlapped donors; over 95% were de novo at given depth. Recipient TCR diversity dropped after transplant; expanded clonotypes rose from day 30 to 180.

V lost 3 bases and J lost 5; bases outside the gene matches: 9. The CDR3 runs to 16 residues. Looked up from germline, CDR1 is SGDLS and CDR2 is YYNGEE. As for time point: recipient sample about 28 days before transplant, after cytoreduction. This clone was seen once. Antigen specificity is unknown. TCRdb keeps only in-frame clones here, not all; method: immunoSEQ multiplex PCR. This table holds some 16,000 clones, 93% found once. The starting material was peripheral blood mononuclear cells, obtained before stem cell transplant. This chain links TRBV9 with TRBJ2-5; 11 nucleotides match TRBD2. The sequence came from a man between 18 and 29 years old with biphenotypic leukemia. Some clones in this sample may be carry-over from other donors' samples. This CDR3 is CASSALAGGSRETQYF. CDR3 coding DNA: TGTGCCAGCAGCGCCCTAGCGGGGGGTTCGAGGGAGACCCAGTACTTC.